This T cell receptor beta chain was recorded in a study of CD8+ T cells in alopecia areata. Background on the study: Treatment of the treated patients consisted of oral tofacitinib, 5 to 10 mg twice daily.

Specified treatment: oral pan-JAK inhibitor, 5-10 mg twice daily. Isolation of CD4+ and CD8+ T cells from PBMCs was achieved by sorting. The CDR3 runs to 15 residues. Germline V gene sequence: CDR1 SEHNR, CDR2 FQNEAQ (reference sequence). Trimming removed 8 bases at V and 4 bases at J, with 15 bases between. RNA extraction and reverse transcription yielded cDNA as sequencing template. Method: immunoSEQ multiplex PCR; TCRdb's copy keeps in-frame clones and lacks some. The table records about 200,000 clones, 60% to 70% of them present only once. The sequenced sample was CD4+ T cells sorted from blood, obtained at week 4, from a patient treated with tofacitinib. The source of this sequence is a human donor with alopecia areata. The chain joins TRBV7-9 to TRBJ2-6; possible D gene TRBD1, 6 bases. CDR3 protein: CASSISGTGANVLTF. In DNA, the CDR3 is TGTGCCAGCTCTATATCCGGGACAGGGGCCAACGTCCTGACTTTC.